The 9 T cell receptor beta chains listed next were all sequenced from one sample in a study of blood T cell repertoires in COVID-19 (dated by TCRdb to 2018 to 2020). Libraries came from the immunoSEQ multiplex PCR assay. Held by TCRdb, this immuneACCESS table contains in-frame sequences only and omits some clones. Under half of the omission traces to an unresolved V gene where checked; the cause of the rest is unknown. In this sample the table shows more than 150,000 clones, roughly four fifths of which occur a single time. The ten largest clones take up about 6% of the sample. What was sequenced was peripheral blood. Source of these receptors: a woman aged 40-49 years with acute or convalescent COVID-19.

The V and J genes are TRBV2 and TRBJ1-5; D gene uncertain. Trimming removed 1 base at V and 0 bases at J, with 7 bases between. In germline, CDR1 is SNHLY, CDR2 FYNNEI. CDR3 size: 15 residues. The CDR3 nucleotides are TGTGCCAGCAGTGAAGAACGGTATAGCAATCAGCCCCAGCATTTT. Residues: CASSEERYSNQPQHF.

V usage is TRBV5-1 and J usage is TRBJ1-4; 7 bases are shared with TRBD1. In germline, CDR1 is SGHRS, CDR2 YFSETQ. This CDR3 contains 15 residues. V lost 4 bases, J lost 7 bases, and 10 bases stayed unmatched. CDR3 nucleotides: TGCGCCAGCAGCACCGGCGAGGGGGCTGGTGAAAAACTGTTTTTT. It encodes CASSTGEGAGEKLFF.

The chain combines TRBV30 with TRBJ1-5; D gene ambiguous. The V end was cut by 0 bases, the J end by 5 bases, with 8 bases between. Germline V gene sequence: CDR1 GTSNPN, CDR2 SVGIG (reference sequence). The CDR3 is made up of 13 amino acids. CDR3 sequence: CAWSVGRDQPQHF. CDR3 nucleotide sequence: TGTGCCTGGAGTGTCGGGAGGGATCAGCCCCAGCATTTT. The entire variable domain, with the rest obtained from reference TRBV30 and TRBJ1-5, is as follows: SQTIHQWPATLVQPVGSPLSLECTVEGTSNPNLYWYRQAAGRGLQLLFYSVGIGQISSEVPQNLSASRPQDRQFILSSKKLLLSDSGFYLCAWSVGRDQPQHFGDGTRLSIL.

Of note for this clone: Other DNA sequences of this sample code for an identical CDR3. The CDR3 nucleotides are TGCAGCGTAAAACTAGCGGGAGCAGATACGCAGTATTTT. The encoded protein is CSVKLAGADTQYF. The chain joins TRBV29-1 to TRBJ2-3, with 11 bases aligning to TRBD2. This CDR3 has 13 residues. Germline V CDR1 and CDR2: SQVTM, ANQGSEA. J was trimmed by 4 bases and V by 6 bases; bases with no gene match: 3.

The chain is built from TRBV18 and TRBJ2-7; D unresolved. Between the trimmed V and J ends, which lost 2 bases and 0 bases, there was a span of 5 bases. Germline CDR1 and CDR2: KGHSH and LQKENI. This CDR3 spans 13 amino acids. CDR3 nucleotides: TGTGCCAGCTCACCAGGCAACTCCTACGAGCAGTACTTC. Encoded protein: CASSPGNSYEQYF.

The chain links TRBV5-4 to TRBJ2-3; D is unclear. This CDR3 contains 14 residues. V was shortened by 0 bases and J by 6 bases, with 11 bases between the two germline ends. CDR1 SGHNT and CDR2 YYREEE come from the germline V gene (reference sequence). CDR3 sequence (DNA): TGTGCCAGCAGCTTGGGCGGAAAGGTCGATACGCAGTATTTT. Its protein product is CASSLGGKVDTQYF.

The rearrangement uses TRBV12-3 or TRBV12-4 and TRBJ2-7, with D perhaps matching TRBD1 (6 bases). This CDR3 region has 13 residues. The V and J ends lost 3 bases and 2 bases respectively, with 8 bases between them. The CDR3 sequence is CASSFQGTYEQYF. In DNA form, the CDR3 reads TGTGCCAGCAGTTTTCAGGGGACCTACGAGCAGTACTTC.

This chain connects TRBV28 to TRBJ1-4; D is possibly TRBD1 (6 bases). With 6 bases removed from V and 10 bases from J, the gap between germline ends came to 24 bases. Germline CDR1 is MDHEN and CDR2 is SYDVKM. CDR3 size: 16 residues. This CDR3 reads CASSSLGGGGVGKLFF. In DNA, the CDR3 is TGTGCCAGCAGCTCATTAGGGGGTGGAGGCGTGGGAAAACTGTTTTTT.

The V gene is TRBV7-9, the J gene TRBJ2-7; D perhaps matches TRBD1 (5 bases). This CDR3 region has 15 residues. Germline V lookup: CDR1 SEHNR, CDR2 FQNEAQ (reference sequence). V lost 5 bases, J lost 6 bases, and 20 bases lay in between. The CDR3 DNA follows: TGTGCCAGCAGCCTACTTCTAGGGGTCTATGGCGAGCAGTACTTC. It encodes CASSLLLGVYGEQYF.